These 17 T cell receptor beta chains originate from one sample sequenced in a study of cytomegalovirus exposure and HLA in healthy donors. PCR used 60 Vbeta primers and 13 Jbeta primers. Data came from immunoSEQ multiplex PCR; TCRdb stores just in-frame clones and leaves some out. Of 250,000 to 350,000 clones in the sample, 75% to 90% were seen once. Material for sequencing was PBMCs. The receptors shown here come from a man aged 35-49 years in good health and CMV-seropositive.

The chain combines TRBV19 with TRBJ2-1, with 13 bases matching TRBD2. Germline V lookup: CDR1 LNHDA, CDR2 SQIVND (reference sequence). Trimming cost V 5 bases and J 8 bases; bases outside gene matches: 9. This CDR3 has 16 residues. CDR3 DNA: TGTGCCAGTAGTCCCCGGACTAGCGGGAGAGGGCATGAGCAGTTCTTC. Translating it yields CASSPRTSGRGHEQFF.

The chain is built from TRBV25-1 and TRBJ2-1; 9 nucleotides match TRBD2. The J segment lost 3 bases and the V segment lost 3 bases, leaving 6 bases of the junction unmatched. Germline values: CDR1 MGHDK, CDR2 SYGVNS. The CDR3 spans 16 residues. The chain's CDR3 is CASSDSGRPLYNEQFF. In DNA, the CDR3 is TGTGCCAGCAGTGATAGCGGGAGACCCCTCTACAATGAGCAGTTCTTC.

The CDR3 region is CASSLYGLGGTEAFF. The CDR3, as DNA: TGCGCCAGCAGCTTGTACGGACTGGGTGGCACTGAAGCTTTCTTT. The chain has TRBV5-1 and TRBJ1-1, with no clear D. From germline, CDR1 is SGHRS and CDR2 YFSETQ. The V end lost 1 base, the J end lost 4 bases, and 14 bases lay between the germline ends. The CDR3 covers 15 residues.

The chain uses TRBV27 and TRBJ2-7; 7 positions match TRBD1. Trimming took 8 bases from V and 2 from J; bases not matched to a gene: 12. Germline-derived CDR1 and CDR2 are MNHEY and SMNVEV (reference sequence). There are 15 residues in the CDR3. Written as DNA, the CDR3 is TGTGCCAGCGCGAACCGGGACAGAGTTCCCTACGAGCAGTACTTC. It specifies CASANRDRVPYEQYF.

Only one count was recorded for this clone. The J gene is TRBJ1-1, the V gene TRBV7-2, with D possibly TRBD1 on 5 matching bases. CDR3 length: 15 residues. Germline-derived CDR1 and CDR2 are SGHTA and FQGNSA. V was shortened by 6 bases and J by 0 bases, with 14 bases between the two germline ends. The CDR3 region is CASRIGRAMNTEAFF. In nucleotides, the CDR3 is TGTGCCAGCAGGATCGGCAGGGCTATGAACACTGAAGCTTTCTTT.

The chain carries TRBV28 and TRBJ2-1; TRBD1 might be the D (6 bases). CDR1 and CDR2 from the germline V gene are MDHEN and SYDVKM. Trimming removed 6 bases at V and 7 bases at J, with 10 bases between. The CDR3 totals 12 residues. CDR3 DNA sequence: TGTGCCAGCAGCCTACAGGGTAATGAGCAGTTCTTC. This gives the protein CASSLQGNEQFF.

This clone was seen once. The rearrangement links TRBV11-2 to TRBJ2-2, with 11 nucleotides matching TRBD2. CDR1 is SGHAT, CDR2 FQNNGV, per germline. This CDR3 has 17 residues. Trimming removed 5 bases from V and 2 bases from J; junction bases left unmatched: 7. CDR3: CASSTLTSGINTGELFF. The CDR3, as DNA: TGTGCCAGCAGCACACTGACTAGCGGGATAAACACCGGGGAGCTGTTTTTT.

J is TRBJ2-5 and V is TRBV29-1; TRBD1 matches 7 bases. Near its end, the DNA agrees better with TRBJ2-7, so the J call may be wrong. Per the germline V gene, CDR1 is SQVTM and CDR2 is ANQGSEA. This CDR3 has 15 amino acids. CDR3 in amino acids: CSVEGDSDSSYEQYF. The CDR3 DNA follows: TGCAGCGTTGAAGGGGACAGCGATAGCTCCTACGAGCAGTACTTC.

This chain uses TRBV4-1 with TRBJ2-1; 9 bases line up with TRBD2. The CDR3 has 13 residues. J gave up 9 bases and V 4 bases, and 4 bases lay outside the gene matches. The V gene's germline CDR1 is MGHRA and CDR2 YSYEKL. This CDR3 reads CASSLAGGREQFF. The CDR3 coding sequence is TGCGCCAGCAGCCTCGCGGGGGGGCGTGAGCAGTTCTTC.

This chain links TRBV6-5 with TRBJ2-1; 11 bases match TRBD2. The V and J ends lost 2 bases and 8 bases, in that order; junction bases with no gene match: 8. CDR1 MNHEY and CDR2 SVGAGI come from the germline V gene. This CDR3 region has 16 residues. CDR3 in DNA: TGTGCCAGCAGTTACGGGATAGCGGGAGGGCCGGATGAGCAGTTCTTC. This sequence encodes CASSYGIAGGPDEQFF.

This clone has more than one count but fewer than ten. This chain connects TRBV29-1 to TRBJ2-7, with TRBD1 identical over 7 bases. CDR1 SQVTM and CDR2 ANQGSEA come from the germline V gene. The J segment lost 6 bases and the V segment lost 7 bases, leaving 12 bases of the junction unmatched. The CDR3 is 13 amino acids. The CDR3 here is CSGRTGAGTEQYF. The DNA of the CDR3 is TGCAGCGGTAGAACAGGGGCCGGGACCGAGCAGTACTTC.

The V gene is TRBV7-9, the J gene TRBJ2-7, with 7 bases identical to TRBD2. This CDR3 has 12 amino acids. Germline-derived CDR1 and CDR2 are SEHNR and FQNEAQ (reference sequence). Unmatched junction bases numbered 2, after V lost 6 bases and J lost 3 bases. The CDR3 bases are TGTGCCAGCAGGGGAGGGGACTACGAGCAGTACTTC. It is translated as CASRGGDYEQYF. Full variable domain (rest looked up from reference TRBV7-9 and TRBJ2-7): DTGVSQNPRHKITKRGQNVTFRCDPISEHNRLYWYRQTLGQGPEFLTYFQNEAQLEKSRLLSDRFSAERPKGSFSTLEIQRTEQGDSAMYLCASRGGDYEQYFGPGTRLTVT.

The DNA of the CDR3 is TGTGCCAGCAGTTACTCGAGGTCCTTGAGCTCCTACGAGCAGTACTTC. The encoded protein is CASSYSRSLSSYEQYF. V is TRBV6-5 and J is TRBJ2-7; D is uncertain. The germline CDR1 and CDR2 sequences are MNHEY and SVGAGI. This CDR3 is 16 amino acids long. V was shortened by 0 bases and J by 0 bases, with 12 bases between the two germline ends.

This rearrangement joins TRBV7-9 to TRBJ2-1, with D possibly being TRBD2 (5 bases). The CDR3 is made up of 15 amino acids. V gave up 2 bases and J gave up 5 bases, with 13 bases separating them. The germline V gene has CDR1 SEHNR and CDR2 FQNEAQ (reference sequence). The CDR3 loop is CASSLRAGVNNEQFF. The DNA of the CDR3 is TGTGCCAGCAGCTTACGGGCCGGGGTCAACAATGAGCAGTTCTTC.

The CDR3 region is CASSSFILATNEKLFF. CDR3 DNA sequence: TGTGCCAGCAGCTCATTCATCTTAGCAACTAATGAAAAACTGTTTTTT. The V gene is TRBV7-6, the J gene TRBJ1-4, with unresolved D. Germline V lookup: CDR1 SGHVS, CDR2 FNYEAQ. The CDR3 is 16 amino acids. V gave up 4 bases and J gave up 0 bases, with 12 bases separating them.

In its sample, this clone was seen a few times. The chain recombines TRBV7-9 with TRBJ1-1, with TRBD1 as a possible D gene (5 bases). CDR3 size: 16 residues. Germline CDR1 reads SEHNR; CDR2 reads FQNEAQ (reference sequence). The V end was cut by 4 bases, the J end by 4 bases, with 19 bases between. CDR3 DNA sequence: TGTGCCAGCAGCTCCCCTTATACGACAGTGGGCACTGAAGCTTTCTTT. Amino acids: CASSSPYTTVGTEAFF.

The rearrangement links TRBV7-9 to TRBJ2-7; 7 nucleotides match TRBD1. J was trimmed by 2 bases and V by 4 bases; bases with no gene match: 5. There are 14 residues in the CDR3. CDR1 is SEHNR, CDR2 FQNEAQ, per germline (reference sequence). CDR3 DNA: TGTGCCAGCAGCTACCGGGACAGACCCTACGAGCAGTACTTC. Amino acids: CASSYRDRPYEQYF.